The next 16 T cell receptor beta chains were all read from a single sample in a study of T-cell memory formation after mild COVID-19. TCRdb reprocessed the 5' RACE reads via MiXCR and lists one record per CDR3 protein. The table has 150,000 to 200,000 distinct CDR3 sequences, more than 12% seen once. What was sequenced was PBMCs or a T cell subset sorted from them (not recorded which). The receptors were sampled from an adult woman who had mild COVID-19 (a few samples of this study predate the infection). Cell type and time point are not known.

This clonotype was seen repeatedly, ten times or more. The CDR3 protein is CASSQFGTDVRQQYF. DNA of the CDR3: TGTGCCAGCAGCCAGTTCGGGACCGATGTACGACAGCAGTACTTC. This sequence joins TRBV4-2 and TRBJ2-7; D might be TRBD1 or TRBD2, each matching 5 bases. With 3 bases removed from V and 8 bases from J, the gap between germline ends came to 20 bases. Per the germline V gene, CDR1 is LGHNA and CDR2 is YNFKEQ. The CDR3 contains 15 residues.

For the CDR3, the DNA is TGTGCCAGCAGGCCGGGACGTAGCTCCTACGAGCAGTACTTC. Its protein product is CASRPGRSSYEQYF. The rearrangement links TRBV12-3 or TRBV12-4 to TRBJ2-7, with D possibly being TRBD1 or TRBD2 (5 bases each). V was shortened by 6 bases and J by 0 bases, with 12 bases between the two germline ends. CDR3 size: 14 residues.

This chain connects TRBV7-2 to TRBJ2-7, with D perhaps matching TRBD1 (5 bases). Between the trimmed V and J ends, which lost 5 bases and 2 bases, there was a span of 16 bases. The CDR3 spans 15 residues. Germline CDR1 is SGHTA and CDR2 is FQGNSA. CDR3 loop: CASSPVGAGPYEQYF. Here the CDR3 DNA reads TGTGCCAGCAGCCCCGTAGGGGCAGGGCCCTACGAGCAGTACTTC.

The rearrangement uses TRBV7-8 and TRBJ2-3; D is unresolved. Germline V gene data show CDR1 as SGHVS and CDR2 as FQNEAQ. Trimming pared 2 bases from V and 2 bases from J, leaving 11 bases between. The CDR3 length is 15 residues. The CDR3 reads CASSLYFRTTDTQYF. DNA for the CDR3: TGTGCCAGCAGCTTATATTTCAGGACCACAGATACGCAGTATTTT.

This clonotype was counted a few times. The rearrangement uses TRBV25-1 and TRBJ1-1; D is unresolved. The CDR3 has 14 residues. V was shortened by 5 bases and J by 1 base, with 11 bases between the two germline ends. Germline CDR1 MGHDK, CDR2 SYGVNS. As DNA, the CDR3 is TGTGCCAGCAGTAACCCACCGAAGAACACTGAAGCTTTCTTT. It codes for CASSNPPKNTEAFF.

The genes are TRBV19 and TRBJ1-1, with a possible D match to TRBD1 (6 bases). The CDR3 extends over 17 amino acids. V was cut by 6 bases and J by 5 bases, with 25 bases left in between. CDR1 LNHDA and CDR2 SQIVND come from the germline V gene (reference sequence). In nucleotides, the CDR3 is TGTGCCAGTAGCCACCGTACCGGGGGGCAGGGGAGGACTGAAGCTTTCTTT. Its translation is CASSHRTGGQGRTEAFF.

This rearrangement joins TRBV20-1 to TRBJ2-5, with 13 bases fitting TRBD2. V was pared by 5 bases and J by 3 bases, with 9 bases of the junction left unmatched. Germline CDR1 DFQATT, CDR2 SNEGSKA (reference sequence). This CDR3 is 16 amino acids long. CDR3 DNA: TGCAGTGCTCCCACCCGACTAGCGGGGGGAGAAGAGACCCAGTACTTC. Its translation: CSAPTRLAGGEETQYF.

The CDR3 reads CASSWGRDSPLHF. CDR3 in DNA: TGTGCCAGCAGTTGGGGAAGGGACTCACCCCTCCACTTT. This chain uses TRBV27 with TRBJ1-6; D is perhaps TRBD1 (5 bases). The ends were cut back, 4 bases at V and 10 bases at J, with 11 bases in the middle. The germline CDR1 and CDR2 sequences are MNHEY and SMNVEV (reference sequence). This CDR3 contains 13 residues.

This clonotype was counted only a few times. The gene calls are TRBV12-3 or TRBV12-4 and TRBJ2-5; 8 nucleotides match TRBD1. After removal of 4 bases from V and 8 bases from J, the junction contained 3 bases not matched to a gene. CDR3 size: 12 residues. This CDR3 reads CASSSDRDTQYF. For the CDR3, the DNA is TGTGCCAGCAGTTCGGACAGGGATACCCAGTACTTC.

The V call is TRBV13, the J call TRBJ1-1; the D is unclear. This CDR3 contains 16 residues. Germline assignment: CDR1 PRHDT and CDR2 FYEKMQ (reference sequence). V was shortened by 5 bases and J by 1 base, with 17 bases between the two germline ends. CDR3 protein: CASSLRRNTENTEAFF. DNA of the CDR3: TGTGCCAGCAGCCTCAGACGAAATACAGAGAACACTGAAGCTTTCTTT.

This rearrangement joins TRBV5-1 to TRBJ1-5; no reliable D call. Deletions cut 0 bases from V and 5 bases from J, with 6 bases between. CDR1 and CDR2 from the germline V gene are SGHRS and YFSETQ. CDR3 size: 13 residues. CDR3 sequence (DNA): TGCGCCAGCAGCTTGGCGCTTGATCAGCCCCAGCATTTT. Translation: CASSLALDQPQHF.

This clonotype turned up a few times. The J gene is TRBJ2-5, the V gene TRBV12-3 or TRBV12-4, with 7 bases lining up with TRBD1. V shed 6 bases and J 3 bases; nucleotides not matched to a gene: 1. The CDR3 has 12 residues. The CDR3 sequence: CASRGTEETQYF. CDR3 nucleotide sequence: TGTGCCAGCAGAGGGACAGAAGAGACCCAGTACTTC.

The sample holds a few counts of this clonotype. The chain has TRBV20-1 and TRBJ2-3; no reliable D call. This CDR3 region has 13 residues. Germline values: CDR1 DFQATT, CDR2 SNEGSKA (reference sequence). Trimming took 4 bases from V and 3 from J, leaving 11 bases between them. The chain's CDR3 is CSAIPVVTDTQYF. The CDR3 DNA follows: TGCAGTGCTATACCAGTAGTTACAGATACGCAGTATTTT.

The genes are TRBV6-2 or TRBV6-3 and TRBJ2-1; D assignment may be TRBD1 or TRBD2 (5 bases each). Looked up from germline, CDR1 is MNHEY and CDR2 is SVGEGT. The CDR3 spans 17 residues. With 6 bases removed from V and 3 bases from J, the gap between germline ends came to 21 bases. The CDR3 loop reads CASSTGDLGRLYNEQFF. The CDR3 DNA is TGTGCCAGCAGCACCGGTGATTTGGGACGACTCTACAATGAGCAGTTCTTC.

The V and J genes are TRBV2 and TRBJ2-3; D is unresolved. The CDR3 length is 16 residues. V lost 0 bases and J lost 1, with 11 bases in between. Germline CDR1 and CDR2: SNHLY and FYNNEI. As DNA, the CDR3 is TGTGCCAGCAGTGAAGCATGGCGGATCGGCACAGATACGCAGTATTTT. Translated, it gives CASSEAWRIGTDTQYF.

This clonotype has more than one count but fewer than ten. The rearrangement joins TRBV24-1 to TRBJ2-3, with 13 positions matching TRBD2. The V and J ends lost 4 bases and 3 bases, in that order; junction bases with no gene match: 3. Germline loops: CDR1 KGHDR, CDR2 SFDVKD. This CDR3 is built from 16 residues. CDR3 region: CATSDPGLAGTDTQYF. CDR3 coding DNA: TGTGCCACCAGTGACCCGGGACTAGCGGGGACAGATACGCAGTATTTT.